The 14 T cell receptor beta chains below all came from one sample that was sequenced in a study of CD8 T cells in Susac syndrome. With random hexamers, reverse transcription was performed on about 0.5 to 1 ug of RNA. Each CDR3 protein gets one entry after TCRdb re-called the immunoSEQ multiplex PCR reads with MiXCR. This table has 250,000 to 350,000 distinct CDR3 sequences, approximately 90% appearing once. The specimen was CD4+ T cells from PBMCs. These receptors were taken from a human donor with multiple sclerosis.

The V gene is TRBV18, the J gene TRBJ1-1; D is unclear. CDR1 is KGHSH and CDR2 is LQKENI in the germline V gene. This CDR3 region has 13 residues. V was trimmed by 8 bases and J by 1 base, leaving 11 bases between them. Here the CDR3 reads CASMTGPNTEAFF. The DNA for the CDR3 is TGTGCCAGCATGACGGGTCCGAACACTGAAGCTTTCTTT.

The rearrangement joins TRBV5-1 to TRBJ2-5; no reliable D call. Trimming removed 1 base at V and 4 bases at J, with 8 bases between. Germline CDR1 is SGHRS and CDR2 is YFSETQ. This CDR3 spans 13 amino acids. CDR3 nucleotides: TGCGCCAGCAGCTTGCTATTTACAGAGACCCAGTACTTC. Its protein product is CASSLLFTETQYF. The full variable domain, its missing parts supplied by reference TRBV5-1 and TRBJ2-5, is KAGVTQTPRYLIKTRGQQVTLSCSPISGHRSVSWYQQTPGQGLQFLFEYFSETQRNKGNFPGRFSGRQFSNSRSEMNVSTLELGDSALYLCASSLLFTETQYFGPGTRLLVL.

The gene calls are TRBV7-9 and TRBJ1-1, with 8 nucleotides matching TRBD1. CDR1 and CDR2 (germline): SEHNR, FQNEAQ (reference sequence). Trimming cost V 3 bases and J 0 bases; bases outside gene matches: 9. This CDR3 has 17 residues. The CDR3 nucleotides are TGTGCCAGCAGCTTTAGGGTAGGGACAGGAATGAACACTGAAGCTTTCTTT. Protein: CASSFRVGTGMNTEAFF.

The chain combines TRBV30 with TRBJ2-2, with TRBD1 matching over 8 bases. The ends lost 5 bases at V and 4 bases at J; junction bases unmatched: 9. From germline, CDR1 is GTSNPN and CDR2 SVGIG (reference sequence). The CDR3 is 15 residues long. Written as DNA, the CDR3 is TGTGCCTGGGCCAGGACAGGGCAACTCACCGGGGAGCTGTTTTTT. Its protein is CAWARTGQLTGELFF.

The rearrangement joins TRBV7-2 to TRBJ2-4, with a weak D call TRBD1 (6 bases). This CDR3 comprises 16 residues. Trimming shortened V by 5 bases and J by 6 bases, and 20 bases separated the two germline ends. Germline CDR1 and CDR2: SGHTA and FQGNSA. CDR3 sequence reads: CASSRSDSPKLNIQYF. CDR3 DNA sequence: TGTGCCAGCAGCCGTTCGGACAGCCCGAAATTAAACATTCAGTACTTC. Full variable domain (rest looked up from reference TRBV7-2 and TRBJ2-4): GAGVSQSPSNKVTEKGKDVELRCDPISGHTALYWYRQSLGQGLEFLIYFQGNSAPDKSGLPSDRFSAERTGGSVSTLTIQRTQQEDSAVYLCASSRSDSPKLNIQYFGAGTRLSVL.

The rearrangement joins TRBV2 to TRBJ2-3; D perhaps matches TRBD1 (5 bases). The CDR3 loop spans 13 amino acids. Germline loops: CDR1 SNHLY, CDR2 FYNNEI. V was trimmed by 4 bases and J by 1 base, leaving 6 bases between them. CDR3 coding DNA: TGTGCCAGCAGTGCCAGGGGCACAGATACGCAGTATTTT. It codes for CASSARGTDTQYF.

This clonotype has only one observation. The chain employs TRBV10-3 and TRBJ1-1; 7 nucleotides agree with TRBD1. CDR3 length: 12 amino acids. Germline CDR1 is ENHRY and CDR2 is SYGVKD. Trimming took 10 bases from V and 0 from J; bases not matched to a gene: 2. The CDR3, as DNA: TGTGCCACCGGGACAGTGAACACTGAAGCTTTCTTT. Translated: CATGTVNTEAFF.

The V gene is TRBV27, the J gene TRBJ1-2, with 8 bases fitting TRBD1. Germline V lookup: CDR1 MNHEY, CDR2 SMNVEV (reference sequence). The CDR3 is made up of 15 amino acids. The junction had 11 bases not matched to a gene; V was cut back by 3 bases and J by 8 bases. CDR3 loop: CASSLVGQGFFGYTF. CDR3 DNA: TGTGCCAGCAGTTTGGTCGGACAGGGCTTCTTCGGCTACACCTTC.

The chain combines TRBV5-5 with TRBJ2-2; D uncertain. This CDR3 has 13 amino acids. The germline V gene encodes CDR1 SGHKS and CDR2 YYEKEE (reference sequence). V gave up 3 bases and J gave up 6 bases, with 9 bases separating them. The CDR3 nucleotides are TGTGCCAGCAGCTGGTCTAGTGCCGGGGAGCTGTTTTTT. It codes for CASSWSSAGELFF.

This chain uses TRBV6-2 or TRBV6-3 with TRBJ1-4, with 7 bases aligning to TRBD1. The germline CDR1 and CDR2 sequences are MNHEY and SVGEGT. V dropped 4 bases and J dropped 8; count of bases not matched to a gene: 13. The CDR3 is 16 amino acids. The CDR3 sequence: CASSFGVRDSGEKLFF. CDR3 coding DNA: TGTGCCAGCAGTTTCGGTGTGAGGGACAGCGGCGAAAAACTGTTTTTT.

The gene calls are TRBV20-1 and TRBJ2-3, with 7 nucleotides matching TRBD1. The V gene's germline CDR1 is DFQATT and CDR2 SNEGSKA (reference sequence). The V and J ends lost 4 bases and 5 bases, in that order; junction bases with no gene match: 9. This CDR3 has 14 residues. CDR3 loop: CSAIDREPVDTQYF. Written as DNA, the CDR3 is TGCAGTGCTATAGACAGGGAACCCGTAGATACGCAGTATTTT.

The rearrangement links TRBV6-1 to TRBJ1-6, with 9 bases aligning to TRBD1. CDR3 length: 16 residues. Per the germline V gene, CDR1 is MNHNS and CDR2 is SASEGT. With V trimmed by 6 bases and J by 4 bases, 7 bases remained unmatched. CDR3 in amino acids: CASRPQGAVYNSPLHF. In DNA, the CDR3 is TGTGCCAGCAGACCACAGGGGGCAGTTTATAATTCACCCCTCCACTTT.

The genes are TRBV3-1 and TRBJ2-2; D is ambiguous. Trimming took 4 bases from V and 6 from J, leaving 3 bases between them. CDR1 and CDR2 from the germline V gene are LGHDT and YNNKEL (reference sequence). CDR3 length: 11 residues. CDR3 protein: CASSRAGELFF. CDR3 coding DNA: TGTGCCAGCAGCCGTGCCGGGGAGCTGTTTTTT.

The chain couples TRBV30 to TRBJ1-1; D uncertain. This CDR3 comprises 13 residues. V was cut by 3 bases and J by 3 bases, with 11 bases left in between. Germline CDR1 and CDR2: GTSNPN and SVGIG (reference sequence). The DNA of the CDR3 is TGTGCCTGGAGCCAGTTTACAGACACTGAAGCTTTCTTT. Residues: CAWSQFTDTEAFF.